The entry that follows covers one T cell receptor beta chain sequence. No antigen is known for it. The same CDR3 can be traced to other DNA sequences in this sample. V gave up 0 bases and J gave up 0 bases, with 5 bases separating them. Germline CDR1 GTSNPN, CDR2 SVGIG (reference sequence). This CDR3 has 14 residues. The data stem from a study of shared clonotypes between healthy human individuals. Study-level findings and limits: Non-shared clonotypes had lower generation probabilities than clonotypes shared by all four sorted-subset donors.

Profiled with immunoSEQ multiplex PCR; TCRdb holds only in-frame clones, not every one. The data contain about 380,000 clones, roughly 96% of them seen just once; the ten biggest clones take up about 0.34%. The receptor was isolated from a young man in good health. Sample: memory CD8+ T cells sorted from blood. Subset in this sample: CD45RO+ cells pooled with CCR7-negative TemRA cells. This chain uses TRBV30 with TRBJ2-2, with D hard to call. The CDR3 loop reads CAWSVTTNTGELFF. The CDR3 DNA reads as TGTGCCTGGAGTGTAACAACGAACACCGGGGAGCTGTTTTTT.